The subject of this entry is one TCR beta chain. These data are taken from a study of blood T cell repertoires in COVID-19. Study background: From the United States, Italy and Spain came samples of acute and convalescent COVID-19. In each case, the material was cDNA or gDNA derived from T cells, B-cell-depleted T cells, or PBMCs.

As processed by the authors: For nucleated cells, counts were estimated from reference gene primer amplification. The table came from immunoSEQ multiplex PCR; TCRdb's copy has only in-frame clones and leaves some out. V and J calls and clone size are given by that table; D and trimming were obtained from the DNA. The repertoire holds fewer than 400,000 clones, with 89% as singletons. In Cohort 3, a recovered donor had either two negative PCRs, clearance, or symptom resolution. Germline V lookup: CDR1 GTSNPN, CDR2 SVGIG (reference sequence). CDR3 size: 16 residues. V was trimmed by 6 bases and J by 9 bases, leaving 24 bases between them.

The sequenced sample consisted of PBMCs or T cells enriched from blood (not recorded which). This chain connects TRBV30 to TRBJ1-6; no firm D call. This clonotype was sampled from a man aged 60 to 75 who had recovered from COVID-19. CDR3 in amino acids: CACSTGSSVHSSPLHF. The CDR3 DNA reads TGTGCCTGCTCTACCGGGTCATCAGTTCATTCTTCACCCCTCCACTTT.